This T cell receptor (beta chain) originates from a study of blood T cell repertoires in COVID-19. Study-level information: Material from acute and convalescent COVID-19 was sourced from the United States, Italy and Spain. The analysed material was cDNA or gDNA that came from T cells, B-cell-depleted T cells, or PBMCs.

This CDR3 is built from 14 residues. The germline gives CDR1 SGDLS, CDR2 YYNGEE. V was trimmed by 3 bases and J by 0 bases, leaving 9 bases between them. Authors' data handling: The assay estimated nucleated cells by amplifying reference gene primers. The assay was immunoSEQ multiplex PCR, and TCRdb's table has in-frame clones only and misses some. V, J and clone size are those of that table, while D and trimming were read from the DNA. The data show 190,000 or so clones, with around nine tenths seen just once and 2.7% held by the top ten. The sample taken for sequencing was peripheral blood. This clonotype was obtained from a man aged 35-49 years with active or convalescent COVID-19. The V call is TRBV9, the J call TRBJ1-1; perhaps TRBD1 as D (6 bases). The CDR3 region has the DNA TGTGCCAGCAGCGAAAGGACAGTGAACACTGAAGCTTTCTTT. It is translated as CASSERTVNTEAFF.